This passage covers 3 T cell receptor beta chains from one sample sequenced in a study of blood T cells in healthy people across ages. It was with a sample-barcoded 5' primer and a J-beta primer mix that a second PCR of roughly 6 to 12 cycles was run. Each CDR3 protein is one row after TCRdb ran MiXCR on the 5' RACE reads. Of about 670,000 distinct CDR3 sequences listed, less than 45% are singletons. The sample was blood. The receptors were sampled from a man aged 80 or over in good health.

The rearrangement uses TRBV5-1 and TRBJ2-7; no definite D call. The germline CDR1 and CDR2 sequences are SGHRS and YFSETQ. The CDR3 consists of 15 residues. The V gene lost 4 bases and the J gene lost 2 bases, with 16 bases spanning the gap. CDR3 in amino acids: CASSQGVGPTYEQYF. The DNA of the CDR3 is TGCGCCAGCAGCCAAGGTGTAGGTCCTACCTACGAGCAGTACTTC. Full variable domain (remainder filled in from reference TRBV5-1 and TRBJ2-7): KAGVTQTPRYLIKTRGQQVTLSCSPISGHRSVSWYQQTPGQGLQFLFEYFSETQRNKGNFPGRFSGRQFSNSRSEMNVSTLELGDSALYLCASSQGVGPTYEQYFGPGTRLTVT.

The chain combines TRBV7-8 with TRBJ1-1, with D possibly being TRBD1 (6 bases). Germline CDR1 reads SGHVS; CDR2 reads FQNEAQ. The CDR3 runs to 13 residues. V lost 5 bases, J lost 3 bases, and 10 bases lay in between. The CDR3 DNA sequence: TGTGCCAGCAGCCCAACAGGGTACACTGAAGCTTTCTTT. Its protein is CASSPTGYTEAFF.

This clonotype was counted only a few times. This chain connects TRBV4-3 to TRBJ2-3, with TRBD2 matching 9 bases. Germline CDR1 reads LGHNA; CDR2 reads YSLEER. This CDR3 has 17 residues. V was clipped by 5 bases and J by 1 base; unmatched bases: 10. The CDR3 reads CASSNVAGEGGTDTQYF. CDR3 sequence (DNA): TGCGCCAGCAGCAATGTAGCGGGAGAAGGGGGCACAGATACGCAGTATTTT.